Listed below are T cell receptor beta chains from one sample, sequenced in a study of CD8+CD57+ T cells in acquired aplastic anemia. One entry per CDR3 protein results from TCRdb running MiXCR on the reads. The table records about 160,000 distinct CDR3 sequences, around 75% of them present only once. The sequencing input was sorted CD4+, CD8+, or CD8+CD57+ T cells (not recorded which) from PBMCs. The receptors derive from a human donor with aplastic anemia. Both conserved end residues are part of each CDR3. Each record gives: clone size, J gene, V gene, D gene, CDR3 DNA, CDR3 protein. The D gene is left open where the match is weak. Clone size is stated in some rows and not others, as once, few, many or a class when expanded.

abundance: few
j_gene: TRBJ2-3
v_gene: TRBV10-3
d_gene: TRBD1
CDR3nt: TGTGCCATCACCGCCGGGACAGGGGTGCGTGATACGCAGTATTTT
CDR3aa: CAITAGTGVRDTQYF

abundance: NA
j_gene: TRBJ2-1
v_gene: TRBV7-2
d_gene: NA
CDR3nt: TGTGCCAGCAGGGCTAGCCAGCTCTACAATGAGCAGTTCTTC
CDR3aa: CASRASQLYNEQFF

abundance: NA
j_gene: TRBJ2-1
v_gene: TRBV15
d_gene: TRBD2
CDR3nt: TGTGCCACCAGCAGAGATCAAGGGACTAGAAACAATGAGCAGTTCTTC
CDR3aa: CATSRDQGTRNNEQFF

abundance: NA
j_gene: TRBJ1-5
v_gene: TRBV5-1
d_gene: NA
CDR3nt: TGCGCCAGCAGCTTGGACGGCTATAGCAATCAGCCCCAGCATTTT
CDR3aa: CASSLDGYSNQPQHF

abundance: few
j_gene: TRBJ1-2
v_gene: TRBV20-1
d_gene: TRBD1
CDR3nt: TGCAGTGCATACAGGGGCAACTATGGCTACACCTTC
CDR3aa: CSAYRGNYGYTF

abundance: NA
j_gene: TRBJ1-1
v_gene: TRBV11-2
d_gene: NA
CDR3nt: TGTGCCAGCAAAGTTCTGAACACTGAAGCTTTCTTT
CDR3aa: CASKVLNTEAFF

abundance: NA
j_gene: TRBJ1-5
v_gene: TRBV24-1
d_gene: NA
CDR3nt: TGTGCCACCAGTGATTCCCGTTATCAGCCCCAGCATTTT
CDR3aa: CATSDSRYQPQHF

abundance: few
j_gene: TRBJ1-6
v_gene: TRBV11-3
d_gene: TRBD1
CDR3nt: TGTGCCAGCAGCTTGGTTGGGGACAGGGTGGACTCACCCCTCCACTTT
CDR3aa: CASSLVGDRVDSPLHF

abundance: few
j_gene: TRBJ2-3
v_gene: TRBV29-1
d_gene: NA
CDR3nt: TGCAGCGTTAGTACTTCAGCAGATACGCAGTATTTT
CDR3aa: CSVSTSADTQYF

abundance: NA
j_gene: TRBJ2-7
v_gene: TRBV7-2
d_gene: TRBD2
CDR3nt: TGTGCCAGCAGCTTAGCCGCGGGGGGGCGGAACGAGCAGTACTTC
CDR3aa: CASSLAAGGRNEQYF

abundance: NA
j_gene: TRBJ1-6
v_gene: TRBV9
d_gene: TRBD1
CDR3nt: TGTGCCAGCAGCGGCGACAGGGTTTGGGCACCCCTCCACTTT
CDR3aa: CASSGDRVWAPLHF

abundance: few
j_gene: TRBJ2-7
v_gene: TRBV20-1
d_gene: NA
CDR3nt: TGCAGTGCTAGGGGAACGGGGGAAAAGGGGCAGTACTTC
CDR3aa: CSARGTGEKGQYF

abundance: few
j_gene: TRBJ1-6
v_gene: TRBV29-1
d_gene: TRBD1
CDR3nt: TGCAGCGCACGGGACAGCACCGATAATTCACCCCTCCACTTT
CDR3aa: CSARDSTDNSPLHF

abundance: NA
j_gene: TRBJ2-7
v_gene: TRBV7-9
d_gene: NA
CDR3nt: TGTGCCAGCAGCCCTCCCTCGACAGCCTACGAGCAGTACTTC
CDR3aa: CASSPPSTAYEQYF

abundance: once
j_gene: TRBJ2-7
v_gene: TRBV19
d_gene: TRBD1
CDR3nt: TGTGCCAGTAGTCGGGAAAGGACAGGGGGTAGTGAGCAGTACTTC
CDR3aa: CASSRERTGGSEQYF

abundance: NA
j_gene: TRBJ1-1
v_gene: TRBV7-8
d_gene: NA
CDR3nt: TGTGCCAGCAGCCTTCCCGGGGGGGGAATGAACACTGAAGCTTTCTTT
CDR3aa: CASSLPGGGMNTEAFF

abundance: NA
j_gene: TRBJ1-2
v_gene: TRBV25-1
d_gene: NA
CDR3nt: TGTGCCAGCAGTGTACAGGGATACTATGGCTACACCTTC
CDR3aa: CASSVQGYYGYTF

abundance: NA
j_gene: TRBJ2-1
v_gene: TRBV6-4
d_gene: NA
CDR3nt: TGTGCCAGCAGTGACTACTCCTACAATGAGCAGTTCTTC
CDR3aa: CASSDYSYNEQFF

abundance: once
j_gene: TRBJ2-3
v_gene: TRBV7-3
d_gene: TRBD2
CDR3nt: TGTGCCAGCAGCTTAGTCGTAGCGGGGGGGCCCGGCGCAGATACGCAGTATTTT
CDR3aa: CASSLVVAGGPGADTQYF

abundance: NA
j_gene: TRBJ1-6
v_gene: TRBV5-4
d_gene: TRBD1
CDR3nt: TGTGCCAGCGCTCAGGGACAGATTAATTCACCCCTCCACTTT
CDR3aa: CASAQGQINSPLHF

abundance: NA
j_gene: TRBJ2-7
v_gene: TRBV2
d_gene: NA
CDR3nt: TGTGCCAGCGGGGACTCCAGCTACGAGCAGTACTTC
CDR3aa: CASGDSSYEQYF

abundance: few
j_gene: TRBJ2-5
v_gene: TRBV10-3
d_gene: NA
CDR3nt: TGTGCCATCGCCGAAGGGGTTGCCCAAGAGACCCAGTACTTC
CDR3aa: CAIAEGVAQETQYF

abundance: NA
j_gene: TRBJ2-1
v_gene: TRBV7-2
d_gene: NA
CDR3nt: TGTGCCAGCAGCTTATTGGGGTCCTACAATGAGCAGTTCTTC
CDR3aa: CASSLLGSYNEQFF

abundance: NA
j_gene: TRBJ2-3
v_gene: TRBV20-1
d_gene: TRBD2
CDR3nt: TGCAGTGCTAGAGGGGTAGCGGGAGCCACAGATACGCAGTATTTT
CDR3aa: CSARGVAGATDTQYF

abundance: few
j_gene: TRBJ1-3
v_gene: TRBV7-2
d_gene: NA
CDR3nt: TGTGCCAGCAGCCCAGACAGAAGCTCTGGAAACACCATATATTTT
CDR3aa: CASSPDRSSGNTIYF

abundance: NA
j_gene: TRBJ1-4
v_gene: TRBV9
d_gene: NA
CDR3nt: TGTGCCAGCAGCTCCTCGTTGGAGGGACGAGGGGTTAATGAAAAACTGTTTTTT
CDR3aa: CASSSSLEGRGVNEKLFF

abundance: many
j_gene: TRBJ2-1
v_gene: TRBV12-3/TRBV12-4
d_gene: TRBD1
CDR3nt: TGTGCCAGCAGGTACCGGGACAGGGTCGGCAATGAGCAGTTCTTC
CDR3aa: CASRYRDRVGNEQFF

abundance: NA
j_gene: TRBJ2-3
v_gene: TRBV7-2
d_gene: NA
CDR3nt: TGTGCCAGCACCCTTAGTGGTGCAGATACGCAGTATTTT
CDR3aa: CASTLSGADTQYF

abundance: NA
j_gene: TRBJ2-1
v_gene: TRBV29-1
d_gene: NA
CDR3nt: TGCAGCGTCGGTTTATGGCAAACAGGCTTGGGGTACAATGAGCAGTTCTTC
CDR3aa: CSVGLWQTGLGYNEQFF

abundance: NA
j_gene: TRBJ2-7
v_gene: TRBV9
d_gene: TRBD2
CDR3nt: TGTGCCAGCTACAGCGGGGCTTCCTACGAGCAGTACTTC
CDR3aa: CASYSGASYEQYF

abundance: few
j_gene: TRBJ2-5
v_gene: TRBV6-4
d_gene: TRBD2
CDR3nt: TGTGCCAGCAGTGAGCGGACTAGCGGGGGGGCAGAGACCCAGTACTTC
CDR3aa: CASSERTSGGAETQYF

abundance: few
j_gene: TRBJ2-7
v_gene: TRBV20-1
d_gene: TRBD1
CDR3nt: TGCAGTGCTTCACGACAGGGCTCGCGCCAAGAGCAGTACTTC
CDR3aa: CSASRQGSRQEQYF

abundance: NA
j_gene: TRBJ1-2
v_gene: TRBV20-1
d_gene: TRBD1
CDR3nt: TGCAGTGCTAGGCCACAGGGGAAAGACTATGGCTACACCTTC
CDR3aa: CSARPQGKDYGYTF

abundance: NA
j_gene: TRBJ1-1
v_gene: TRBV24-1
d_gene: NA
CDR3nt: TGTGCCACCAGTGTTGAAGCTGAAGCTTTCTTT
CDR3aa: CATSVEAEAFF

abundance: NA
j_gene: TRBJ2-5
v_gene: TRBV4-3
d_gene: TRBD2
CDR3nt: TGCGCCAGCAGCCAAGATATAGGACTAGGATGGACCCAGTACTTC
CDR3aa: CASSQDIGLGWTQYF

abundance: NA
j_gene: TRBJ2-1
v_gene: TRBV20-1
d_gene: TRBD2
CDR3nt: TGCAGTGCCCGTGGGACTAGCGGGAGATTGAATGAGCAGTTCTTC
CDR3aa: CSARGTSGRLNEQFF

abundance: few
j_gene: TRBJ2-7
v_gene: TRBV7-9
d_gene: TRBD2
CDR3nt: TGTGCCAGCAGCTGGGATAGCGGGGGGAGCTCCTACGAGCAGTACTTC
CDR3aa: CASSWDSGGSSYEQYF

abundance: few
j_gene: TRBJ1-6
v_gene: TRBV2
d_gene: TRBD1
CDR3nt: TGTGCCAGCAGTTTTACCGGGACAGATAATTCACCCCTCCACTTT
CDR3aa: CASSFTGTDNSPLHF

abundance: few
j_gene: TRBJ2-5
v_gene: TRBV24-1
d_gene: NA
CDR3nt: TGTGCCACCAGTGATCAGTCCGGGACCCAGTACTTC
CDR3aa: CATSDQSGTQYF

abundance: NA
j_gene: TRBJ2-7
v_gene: TRBV2
d_gene: TRBD1
CDR3nt: TGTGCCAGCAGTGTGGGACAGCCCTACGAGCAGTACTTC
CDR3aa: CASSVGQPYEQYF

abundance: NA
j_gene: TRBJ2-7
v_gene: TRBV7-2
d_gene: TRBD1
CDR3nt: TGTGCCAGCAGCTCCCGGGACAGGGGGCGGTTAAGGACGGAGCAGTACTTC
CDR3aa: CASSSRDRGRLRTEQYF

abundance: NA
j_gene: TRBJ1-1
v_gene: TRBV7-8
d_gene: NA
CDR3nt: TGTGCCAGCAGGGACTCTATGAACGCTGAAGCTTTCTTT
CDR3aa: CASRDSMNAEAFF

abundance: few
j_gene: TRBJ2-7
v_gene: TRBV11-1
d_gene: TRBD2
CDR3nt: TGTGCTAGTTCCCCTTTAGCGGGCGGCTTCGACTACGAGCAGTACTTC
CDR3aa: CASSPLAGGFDYEQYF

abundance: NA
j_gene: TRBJ2-1
v_gene: TRBV29-1
d_gene: TRBD2
CDR3nt: TGCAGCAGTGGCGATAGCGGGGGGCCCTACAATGAGCAGTTCTTC
CDR3aa: CSSGDSGGPYNEQFF

abundance: NA
j_gene: TRBJ1-2
v_gene: TRBV7-9
d_gene: NA
CDR3nt: TGTGCCAGCTCCCGGGGGGTAGGCTATGGCTACACCTTC
CDR3aa: CASSRGVGYGYTF

abundance: NA
j_gene: TRBJ2-7
v_gene: TRBV11-2
d_gene: NA
CDR3nt: TGTGCCAGCAGCTTAGACCCCCATGGCGAGCAGTACTTC
CDR3aa: CASSLDPHGEQYF

abundance: NA
j_gene: TRBJ2-3
v_gene: TRBV10-3
d_gene: TRBD2
CDR3nt: TGTGCCATCAGTGAGATCGGACTAGCGGGGGGCACAGATACGCAGTATTTT
CDR3aa: CAISEIGLAGGTDTQYF

abundance: NA
j_gene: TRBJ2-3
v_gene: TRBV20-1
d_gene: TRBD1
CDR3nt: TGCAGTGCGTTCGGACAGGTCAATCAGCCCCAGTATTTT
CDR3aa: CSAFGQVNQPQYF

abundance: NA
j_gene: TRBJ1-2
v_gene: TRBV24-1
d_gene: NA
CDR3nt: TGTGCCACCAGTGATTTTCAGGGGTACAGGGTGGCCTATGGCTACACCTTC
CDR3aa: CATSDFQGYRVAYGYTF

abundance: few
j_gene: TRBJ2-7
v_gene: TRBV6-6
d_gene: NA
CDR3nt: TGTGCCAGCAAGGGGACTTCCTACGAGCAGTACTTC
CDR3aa: CASKGTSYEQYF

abundance: NA
j_gene: TRBJ1-2
v_gene: TRBV19
d_gene: NA
CDR3nt: TGTGCCAGTAGGTCCGGGATGGAAAGTGGTGGCTACACCTTC
CDR3aa: CASRSGMESGGYTF

abundance: NA
j_gene: TRBJ2-1
v_gene: TRBV7-3
d_gene: TRBD2
CDR3nt: TGTGCCAGCAGCTTCCACCCGGGAGGGGGGTCATACAATGAGCAGTTCTTC
CDR3aa: CASSFHPGGGSYNEQFF

abundance: NA
j_gene: TRBJ2-1
v_gene: TRBV7-9
d_gene: NA
CDR3nt: TGTGCCAGCAGCTTAATAGGGGATGAGCAGTTCTTC
CDR3aa: CASSLIGDEQFF

abundance: NA
j_gene: TRBJ2-1
v_gene: TRBV24-1
d_gene: NA
CDR3nt: TGTGCCACCAGTACACTGATCTCCAGGGGTGAGCAGTTCTTC
CDR3aa: CATSTLISRGEQFF

abundance: NA
j_gene: TRBJ1-2
v_gene: TRBV29-1
d_gene: NA
CDR3nt: TGCAGCGTTGAAGATGTAAATGGGGGGGACTATGGCTACACCTTC
CDR3aa: CSVEDVNGGDYGYTF

abundance: NA
j_gene: TRBJ1-6
v_gene: TRBV10-3
d_gene: NA
CDR3nt: TGTGCCATCAGGCCAGGGGACGGCCATAATTCACCCCTCCACTTT
CDR3aa: CAIRPGDGHNSPLHF

abundance: NA
j_gene: TRBJ2-2
v_gene: TRBV20-1
d_gene: NA
CDR3nt: TGCAGTGCTACCCGAGACACCGGGGAGCTGTTTTTT
CDR3aa: CSATRDTGELFF

abundance: NA
j_gene: TRBJ2-1
v_gene: TRBV7-3
d_gene: NA
CDR3nt: TGTGCCAGCAGCTTAGCTGCCGGCGTTTATAATGAGCAGTTCTTC
CDR3aa: CASSLAAGVYNEQFF

abundance: NA
j_gene: TRBJ1-4
v_gene: TRBV15
d_gene: NA
CDR3nt: TGTGCCACCAGCAGGTCCTGGACAGCCAATGAAAAACTGTTTTTT
CDR3aa: CATSRSWTANEKLFF

abundance: NA
j_gene: TRBJ2-5
v_gene: TRBV2
d_gene: TRBD2
CDR3nt: TGTGCCAGCAGAGACGACAGCGGGGGCCGGGAGACCCAGTACTTC
CDR3aa: CASRDDSGGRETQYF